Below, 13 T cell receptor beta chains from the same sample are listed, as sequenced in a study of blood T cell repertoires in COVID-19. Data came from immunoSEQ multiplex PCR; TCRdb stores just in-frame clones and leaves some out. The data contain 180,000 or so clones, less than 90% of them singletons. Material for sequencing was PBMCs or T cells enriched from blood (not recorded which). Every receptor here comes from a woman aged 45-65 years who had recovered from COVID-19.

The J gene is TRBJ1-5, the V gene TRBV4-1, with D perhaps TRBD1 (6 bases). Trimming removed 4 bases from V and 5 bases from J, with 12 bases in between. This CDR3 is 14 amino acids long. Germline V gives CDR1 MGHRA, CDR2 YSYEKL. The chain's CDR3 is CASSPTGTYQPQHF. As DNA, the CDR3 is TGCGCCAGCAGCCCAACAGGGACCTATCAGCCCCAGCATTTT.

The V gene is TRBV7-8, the J gene TRBJ1-1; D possibly corresponds to TRBD1 (6 bases). The V end was cut by 5 bases, the J end by 1 base, with 20 bases between. From germline, CDR1 is SGHVS and CDR2 FQNEAQ. The CDR3 spans 17 residues. The CDR3 loop is CASSPRRAGVGNTEAFF. CDR3 bases: TGTGCCAGCAGCCCGAGGCGGGCAGGGGTAGGGAACACTGAAGCTTTCTTT.

V is TRBV12-3 or TRBV12-4 and J is TRBJ1-6; no firm D call. V was clipped by 3 bases and J by 13 bases, with 10 bases between them. The CDR3 is made up of 12 amino acids. This chain's CDR3 is CASSFASEPLHF. In DNA form, the CDR3 reads TGTGCCAGCAGTTTCGCTTCGGAGCCCCTCCACTTT.

The genes are TRBV6-5 and TRBJ1-4, with TRBD1 matching 9 bases. The CDR3 consists of 14 residues. Per germline, CDR1 MNHEY and CDR2 SVGAGI. Trimming removed 6 bases from V and 8 bases from J; junction bases left unmatched: 7. CDR3 region: CASSPGQGTEKLFF. CDR3 nucleotides: TGTGCCAGCAGCCCGGGACAGGGTACCGAAAAACTGTTTTTT.

This chain uses TRBV30 with TRBJ2-1, with TRBD1 as a possible D gene (5 bases). The V gene lost 0 bases and the J gene lost 8 bases, with 23 bases spanning the gap. This CDR3 spans 17 amino acids. Germline V gives CDR1 GTSNPN, CDR2 SVGIG (reference sequence). CDR3 bases: TGTGCCTGGAGTGTACTCCCTGACCAGGGCTATTTGGATGAGCAGTTCTTC. This gives the protein CAWSVLPDQGYLDEQFF. The variable domain in full, with the rest retrieved from reference TRBV30 and TRBJ2-1, is SQTIHQWPATLVQPVGSPLSLECTVEGTSNPNLYWYRQAAGRGLQLLFYSVGIGQISSEVPQNLSASRPQDRQFILSSKKLLLSDSGFYLCAWSVLPDQGYLDEQFFGPGTRLTVL.

V usage is TRBV5-4 and J usage is TRBJ1-6; no clear D. V shed 1 base and J shed 7 bases, with 9 bases lying between them. The length of the CDR3 is 14 residues. Looked up from germline, CDR1 is SGHNT and CDR2 is YYREEE (reference sequence). CDR3 nucleotides: TGTGCCAGCAGCTTGAACAGCCCGAATTCACCCCTCCACTTT. Amino acids: CASSLNSPNSPLHF.

This clone was detected only once. V gene TRBV19 combines with J gene TRBJ2-7, with 8 bases identical to TRBD2. V gave up 6 bases and J gave up 0 bases; unmatched junction bases: 7. This CDR3 region has 15 residues. CDR1 and CDR2 (germline): LNHDA, SQIVND (reference sequence). Here the CDR3 reads CASSPQAGGSYEQYV. The CDR3 nucleotides read TGTGCCAGTAGCCCCCAGGCGGGAGGCTCCTACGAGCAGTACGTC.

The gene calls are TRBV15 and TRBJ1-1, with a weak D call TRBD1 (5 bases). Trimming pared 0 bases from V and 6 bases from J, leaving 11 bases between. This CDR3 spans 14 amino acids. Germline CDR1 is LNHNV and CDR2 is YYDKDF (reference sequence). The CDR3 here is CATSRDAGDAEAFF. CDR3 coding DNA: TGTGCCACCAGCAGAGATGCGGGGGATGCTGAAGCTTTCTTT. Full variable domain (remainder filled in from reference TRBV15 and TRBJ1-1): DAMVIQNPRYQVTQFGKPVTLSCSQTLNHNVMYWYQQKSSQAPKLLFHYYDKDFNNEADTPDNFQSRRPNTSFCFLDIRSPGLGDTAMYLCATSRDAGDAEAFFGQGTRLTVV.

The chain has TRBV5-5 and TRBJ1-1; 8 bases line up with TRBD1. V was clipped by 0 bases and J by 10 bases; unmatched bases: 5. The germline CDR1 and CDR2 sequences are SGHKS and YYEKEE (reference sequence). CDR3 length: 13 residues. Written as DNA, the CDR3 is TGTGCCAGCAGCTTGGCAGGGGGCGATCGAGCTTTCTTT. This encodes CASSLAGGDRAFF.

CDR3 amino acids: CASSVEDSQTEAFF. The CDR3 DNA is TGTGCCAGCAGCGTAGAGGACAGTCAGACTGAAGCTTTCTTT. The rearrangement links TRBV9 to TRBJ1-1; tentatively, D is TRBD1 (6 bases). The CDR3 loop spans 14 amino acids. V lost 0 bases to trimming and J lost 5 bases, with 11 bases between them. The germline CDR1 and CDR2 sequences are SGDLS and YYNGEE.

This chain links TRBV4-3 with TRBJ2-1; D perhaps matches TRBD1 (7 bases). Germline-derived CDR1 and CDR2 are LGHNA and YSLEER. The CDR3 runs 16 residues. Trimming removed 0 bases at V and 3 bases at J, with 12 bases between. The CDR3: CASSQEPGGNYNEQFF. The CDR3, as DNA: TGCGCCAGCAGCCAAGAGCCAGGGGGGAACTACAATGAGCAGTTCTTC.

The chain couples TRBV5-1 to TRBJ2-2, with 9 bases fitting TRBD2. CDR1 and CDR2 (germline): SGHRS, YFSETQ. J was trimmed by 4 bases and V by 4 bases; bases with no gene match: 8. The CDR3 is 16 amino acids. The CDR3 bases are TGCGCCAGCAGCACACTAGCGGGCGACCTCACCGGGGAGCTGTTTTTT. It yields the protein CASSTLAGDLTGELFF.

The count of this clone is one. The J gene is TRBJ2-1, the V gene TRBV6-2 or TRBV6-3, with TRBD2 as a possible D gene (5 bases). Trimming took 2 bases from V and 5 from J, leaving 16 bases between them. The CDR3 contains 16 residues. Germline V gene data show CDR1 as MNHEY and CDR2 as SVGEGT. The CDR3: CASSYRGSPPHNEQFF. For the CDR3, the DNA is TGTGCCAGCAGTTACAGAGGGTCTCCCCCCCACAATGAGCAGTTCTTC.